This section outlines one T cell receptor (beta chain) sequence together with its context. Its specificity is unknown. The Oncomine TCR Beta short-read assay sequenced DNA from cultured CD4+ T cells. In TCRdb, the PCR reads were re-called with MiXCR into one record per CDR3 protein. The sample has over 25,000 distinct CDR3 sequences, about 60% seen once. The source of the sample is a study of vaccination and CD4 T cells after COVID-19. Stated treatment: approximately 10-day PBMC culture with coronavirus spike peptide pools or control peptides (ViraFEST assay). Deletions cut 8 bases from V and 7 bases from J, with 17 bases between. The CDR3 covers 13 residues. Per the germline V gene, CDR1 is SNHLY and CDR2 is FYNNEI.

The material was CD4+ T cells from blood, cultured in vitro, obtained after SARS-CoV-2 vaccination. V gene TRBV2 combines with J gene TRBJ1-2; D possibly corresponds to TRBD1 (5 bases). This receptor was obtained from a human donor who received a COVID-19 vaccine. The CDR3 loop is CASGHTGSTGYTF. For the CDR3, the DNA is TGTGCCAGCGGCCATACAGGCTCAACTGGCTACACCTTC.